This T cell receptor (beta chain) was captured in a study of monozygotic twins with inflammatory bowel disease. The CDR3 runs 15 residues. The germline CDR1 and CDR2 sequences are SQVTM and ANQGSEA. TCRdb reprocessed the 5' RACE reads; each CDR3 protein has one entry and no DNA is given. This table holds about 150,000 distinct CDR3 sequences. The clonotype comes from a human donor with ulcerative colitis or Crohn's disease, or a healthy co-twin of an affected twin (not recorded which). The chain carries TRBV29-1 and TRBJ2-2; TCRdb lists TRBD2, though no DNA is available to test this call. The sequenced material came from blood. The CDR3 spells CSVLRGAANTGELFF.